This T cell receptor beta chain was found in a study of CD8+CD57+ T cells in acquired aplastic anemia. TCR beta VDJ and CDR3 profiling used genomic DNA as template. TCRdb re-analysed the reads in MiXCR, keeping a single row per CDR3 protein. The sample lists a few hundred thousand distinct CDR3 sequences, just under 70% seen once, with 4% in the top ten. Germline CDR1 reads SGHTA; CDR2 reads FQGTGA. This CDR3 spans 15 amino acids. In the case of this clonotype: The junction differs from germline at one of its ends, possibly a read error.

The chain is built from TRBV7-3 and TRBJ1-5; a weak D match, TRBD1 (5 bases). This TCR was recovered from a human donor in good health, serving as a control. Sequenced material: sorted CD4+, CD8+, or CD8+CD57+ T cells (not recorded which) from PBMCs. The CDR3 sequence is CASSLGGARNTPHYF. CDR3 nucleotide sequence: TGTGCCAGCAGCTTAGGGGGAGCTAGAAATACGCCCCATTATTTT.